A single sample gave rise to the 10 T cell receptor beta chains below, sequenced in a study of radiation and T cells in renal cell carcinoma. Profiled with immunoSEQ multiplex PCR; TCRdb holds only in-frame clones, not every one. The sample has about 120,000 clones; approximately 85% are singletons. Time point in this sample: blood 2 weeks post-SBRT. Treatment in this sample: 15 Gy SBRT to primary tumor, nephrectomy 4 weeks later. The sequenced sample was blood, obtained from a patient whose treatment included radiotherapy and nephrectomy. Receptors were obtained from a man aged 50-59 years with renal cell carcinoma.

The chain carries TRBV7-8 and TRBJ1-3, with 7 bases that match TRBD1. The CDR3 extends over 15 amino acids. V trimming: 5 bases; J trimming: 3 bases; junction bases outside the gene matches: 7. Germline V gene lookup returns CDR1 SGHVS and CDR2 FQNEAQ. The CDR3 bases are TGTGCCAGCAGCCCACAGACAGGGATTGGAAACACCATATATTTT. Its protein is CASSPQTGIGNTIYF. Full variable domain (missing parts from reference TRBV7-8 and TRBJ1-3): GAGVSQSPRYKVAKRGQDVALRCDPISGHVSLFWYQQALGQGPEFLTYFQNEAQLDKSGLPSDRFFAERPEGSVSTLKIQRTQQEDSAVYLCASSPQTGIGNTIYFGEGSWLTVV.

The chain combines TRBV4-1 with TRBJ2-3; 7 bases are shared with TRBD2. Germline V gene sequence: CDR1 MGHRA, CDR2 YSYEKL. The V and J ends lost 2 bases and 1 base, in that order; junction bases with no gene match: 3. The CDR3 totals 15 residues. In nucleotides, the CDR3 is TGCGCCAGCAGCCAACAAGGACTAGGCACAGATACGCAGTATTTT. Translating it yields CASSQQGLGTDTQYF.

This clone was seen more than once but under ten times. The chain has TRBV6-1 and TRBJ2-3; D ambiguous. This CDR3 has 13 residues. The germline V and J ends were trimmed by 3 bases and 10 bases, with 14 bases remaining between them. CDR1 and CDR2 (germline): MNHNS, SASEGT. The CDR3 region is CASSDRARTSQYF. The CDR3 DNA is TGTGCCAGCAGTGACCGGGCCCGGACGTCGCAGTATTTT.

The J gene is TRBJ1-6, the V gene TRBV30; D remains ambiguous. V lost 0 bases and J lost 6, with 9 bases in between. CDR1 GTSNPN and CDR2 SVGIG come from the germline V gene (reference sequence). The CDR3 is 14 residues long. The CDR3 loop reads CAWSVLTSNSPLHF. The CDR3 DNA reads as TGTGCCTGGAGTGTACTGACCAGTAATTCACCCCTCCACTTT.

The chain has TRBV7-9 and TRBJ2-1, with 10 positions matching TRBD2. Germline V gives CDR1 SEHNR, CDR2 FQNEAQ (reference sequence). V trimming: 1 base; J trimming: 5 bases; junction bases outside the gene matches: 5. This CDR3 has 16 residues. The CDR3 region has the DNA TGTGCCAGCAGCTTAGGGCTAGCGGGGGATGACAATGAGCAGTTCTTC. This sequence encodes CASSLGLAGDDNEQFF.

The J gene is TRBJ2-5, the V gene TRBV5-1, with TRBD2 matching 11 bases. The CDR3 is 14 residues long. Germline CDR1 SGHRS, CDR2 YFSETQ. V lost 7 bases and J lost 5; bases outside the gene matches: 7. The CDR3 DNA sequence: TGCGCCAGCTTCTCAGGACTAGCGGGTGAGACCCAGTACTTC. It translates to CASFSGLAGETQYF.

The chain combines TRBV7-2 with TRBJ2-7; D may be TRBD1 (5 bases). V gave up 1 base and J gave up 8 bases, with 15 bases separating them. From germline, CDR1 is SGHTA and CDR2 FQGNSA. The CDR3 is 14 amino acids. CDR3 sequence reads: CASSLVGQYAQQYF. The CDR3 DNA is TGTGCCAGCAGCTTAGTTGGACAATATGCTCAGCAGTACTTC. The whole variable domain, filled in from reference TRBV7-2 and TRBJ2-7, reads GAGVSQSPSNKVTEKGKDVELRCDPISGHTALYWYRQSLGQGLEFLIYFQGNSAPDKSGLPSDRFSAERTGGSVSTLTIQRTQQEDSAVYLCASSLVGQYAQQYFGPGTRLTVT.

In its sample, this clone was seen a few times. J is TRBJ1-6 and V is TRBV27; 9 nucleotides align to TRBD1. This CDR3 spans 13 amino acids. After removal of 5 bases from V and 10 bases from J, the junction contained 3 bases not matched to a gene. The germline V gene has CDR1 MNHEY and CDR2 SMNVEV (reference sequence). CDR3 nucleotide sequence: TGTGCCAGCAGTAGGGGACAGGGATCACCCCTCCACTTT. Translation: CASSRGQGSPLHF.

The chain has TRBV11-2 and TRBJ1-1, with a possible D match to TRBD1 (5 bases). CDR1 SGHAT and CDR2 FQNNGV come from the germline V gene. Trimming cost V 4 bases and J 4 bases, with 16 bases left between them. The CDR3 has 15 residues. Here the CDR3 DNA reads TGTGCCAGCAGCTCCGTAGGGCAGGGAGTCACTGAAGCTTTCTTT. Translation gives CASSSVGQGVTEAFF.

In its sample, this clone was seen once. The CDR3 region has the DNA TGTGCCAGCACGCCGGACCGACGCGAGCAGTACTTC. Translating it yields CASTPDRREQYF. J is TRBJ2-7 and V is TRBV2; D is ambiguous. V dropped 7 bases and J dropped 6 bases, with 13 bases sitting between them. CDR3 length: 12 amino acids. Germline assignment: CDR1 SNHLY and CDR2 FYNNEI.